One sample yielded the 28 T cell receptor beta chains listed below, sequenced in a study of T cell responses to AZD1222 COVID-19 vaccine. Data came from immunoSEQ multiplex PCR; TCRdb stores just in-frame clones and leaves some out. The data contain 84,000 or so clones, about nine tenths of them seen just once; the ten biggest clones take up 3.3%. Material: peripheral blood, obtained 28 days after the second AZD1222 dose. These receptors all come from an adult who received the AZD1222 COVID-19 vaccine.

In this sample, this clone turned up once. The rearrangement uses TRBV10-3 and TRBJ2-3; the match to TRBD2 covers 7 bases. Germline loops: CDR1 ENHRY, CDR2 SYGVKD. Trimming took 6 bases from V and 0 from J; bases not matched to a gene: 6. CDR3 length: 15 amino acids. CDR3 in amino acids: CAIRRHSGSTDTQYF. CDR3 sequence (DNA): TGTGCCATCAGACGTCATAGCGGGAGCACAGATACGCAGTATTTT.

The chain has TRBV7-9 and TRBJ1-3; perhaps TRBD1 as D (6 bases). This CDR3 is 16 amino acids long. V was trimmed by 5 bases and J by 4 bases, leaving 18 bases between them. Germline values: CDR1 SEHNR, CDR2 FQNEAQ (reference sequence). The CDR3 DNA reads TGTGCCAGCAGCATGGGACCTAGGGGGAACGGAAACACCATATATTTT. Protein sequence: CASSMGPRGNGNTIYF.

The V gene is TRBV27, the J gene TRBJ1-2, with 8 bases that match TRBD1. Germline lookup yields CDR1 MNHEY and CDR2 SMNVEV (reference sequence). The CDR3 length is 15 residues. V shed 3 bases and J 10 bases; nucleotides not matched to a gene: 13. The chain's CDR3 is CASSFPGQGRDDYTF. In nucleotides, the CDR3 is TGTGCCAGCAGTTTCCCCGGACAGGGCCGGGATGACTACACCTTC.

The chain recombines TRBV6-1 with TRBJ1-2; tentative D call: TRBD1 (6 bases). Trimming stripped 3 bases from V and 2 bases from J, with 10 bases between. CDR1 is MNHNS and CDR2 is SASEGT in the germline V gene. There are 14 residues in the CDR3. CDR3: CASSDRGANYGYTF. The CDR3 coding sequence is TGTGCCAGCAGTGACAGGGGAGCAAACTATGGCTACACCTTC.

V and J are TRBV19 and TRBJ2-1; 8 bases align to TRBD2. The V gene's germline CDR1 is LNHDA and CDR2 SQIVND (reference sequence). Losses at the gene ends were 0 bases for V and 6 bases for J; bases not matched to a gene: 7. This CDR3 spans 16 amino acids. The CDR3 DNA sequence: TGTGCCAGTAGTATAGATCTTGGCGGGGGGTCCAATGAGCAGTTCTTC. Translating it yields CASSIDLGGGSNEQFF.

This clone appeared once. This sequence joins TRBV7-9 and TRBJ1-4; possibly TRBD1 for D (6 bases). Trimming shortened V by 5 bases and J by 3 bases, and 16 bases separated the two germline ends. The length of the CDR3 is 16 residues. CDR1 SEHNR and CDR2 FQNEAQ come from the germline V gene (reference sequence). CDR3 protein: CASSQGGGQSNEKLFF. CDR3 in DNA: TGTGCCAGCAGCCAGGGCGGGGGGCAATCTAATGAAAAACTGTTTTTT.

The chain uses TRBV2 and TRBJ1-3; 7 bases match TRBD1. Germline V lookup: CDR1 SNHLY, CDR2 FYNNEI. The CDR3 length is 13 residues. Germline trimming cut 6 bases from V and 4 bases from J; bases unmatched to any gene: 3. The CDR3 sequence: CASRTGLGNTIYF. CDR3 bases: TGTGCCAGCAGGACAGGGCTGGGAAACACCATATATTTT.

V gene TRBV27 combines with J gene TRBJ1-2; D not resolved. Germline assignment: CDR1 MNHEY and CDR2 SMNVEV (reference sequence). The V end lost 4 bases, the J end lost 1 base, and 13 bases lay between the germline ends. This CDR3 region has 15 residues. CDR3 protein: CASSSRNGVNYGYTF. As DNA, the CDR3 is TGTGCCAGCAGTTCCCGTAATGGGGTTAACTATGGCTACACCTTC.

J is TRBJ1-2 and V is TRBV12-3 or TRBV12-4; possible D gene TRBD1, 5 bases. The germline V and J ends were trimmed by 3 bases and 8 bases, with 13 bases remaining between them. This CDR3 comprises 13 residues. The CDR3 sequence: CASSLQGEGGYTF. DNA of the CDR3: TGTGCCAGCAGTTTGCAGGGTGAGGGGGGCTACACCTTC.

The J gene is TRBJ2-7, the V gene TRBV7-2; D is undetermined. Germline-derived CDR1 and CDR2 are SGHTA and FQGNSA. The V end lost 5 bases, the J end lost 2 bases, and 7 bases lay between the germline ends. This CDR3 has 12 amino acids. CDR3: CASSPEAYEQYF. The CDR3 DNA sequence: TGTGCCAGCAGCCCAGAGGCCTACGAGCAGTACTTC.

The chain recombines TRBV5-4 with TRBJ1-3; D is uncertain. The CDR3 loop spans 14 amino acids. Trimming shortened V by 0 bases and J by 1 base, and 5 bases separated the two germline ends. Germline-derived CDR1 and CDR2 are SGHNT and YYREEE (reference sequence). CDR3: CASSLGGSGNTIYF. CDR3 nucleotide sequence: TGTGCCAGCAGCTTGGGCGGGTCTGGAAACACCATATATTTT.

The V and J genes are TRBV18 and TRBJ1-6; TRBD1 matches at 8 bases. Trimming at V came to 6 bases and at J to 9 bases, leaving 16 bases not matched to a gene. This CDR3 comprises 17 residues. CDR1 and CDR2 (germline): KGHSH, LQKENI. The CDR3, as DNA: TGTGCCAGCTCCCCGACAGGGGAGAAAGTGCGGCGTTCACCCCTCCACTTT. It specifies CASSPTGEKVRRSPLHF.

This chain connects TRBV5-1 to TRBJ2-2, with D possibly TRBD1 on 7 matching bases. Deletions cut 3 bases from V and 4 bases from J, with 19 bases between. Germline V gene sequence: CDR1 SGHRS, CDR2 YFSETQ. This CDR3 has 17 residues. This CDR3 is CASSWETGTAGTGELFF. For the CDR3, the DNA is TGCGCCAGCAGCTGGGAGACCGGGACAGCGGGCACCGGGGAGCTGTTTTTT.

This clone appeared once. V usage is TRBV6-5 and J usage is TRBJ2-1; a weak D match, TRBD2 (5 bases). Germline CDR1 MNHEY, CDR2 SVGAGI. Trimming stripped 10 bases from V and 3 bases from J, with 10 bases between. The CDR3 has 12 residues. The CDR3, as DNA: TGTGCCATGACCGGGGTCTACAATGAGCAGTTCTTC. Amino acid sequence: CAMTGVYNEQFF.

The chain couples TRBV3-1 (or the pseudogene TRBV3-2) to TRBJ1-1; a possible D gene is TRBD1 (5 bases). This CDR3 has 13 residues. Germline V CDR1 and CDR2: LGHDT, YNNKEL (reference sequence). The V gene lost 4 bases and the J gene lost 4 bases, with 10 bases spanning the gap. In DNA, the CDR3 is TGTGCCAGCAGCCTGGGGGGTTCCACTGAAGCTTTCTTT. Protein: CASSLGGSTEAFF.

This clone was observed once. The rearrangement joins TRBV12-5 to TRBJ1-1; no clear D. Germline V lookup: CDR1 LGHNT, CDR2 FRNRAP. The V and J ends lost 1 base and 1 base respectively, with 4 bases between them. This CDR3 region has 13 residues. In DNA form, the CDR3 reads TGTGCTAGTGGTTTGGAAACGAACACTGAAGCTTTCTTT. Protein: CASGLETNTEAFF.

V gene TRBV19 combines with J gene TRBJ2-3; 9 bases are shared with TRBD1. Germline lookup yields CDR1 LNHDA and CDR2 SQIVND (reference sequence). The junction had 0 bases not matched to a gene; V was cut back by 4 bases and J by 1 base. The CDR3 runs 14 residues. The CDR3 sequence is CASSRQGGTDTQYF. CDR3 nucleotides: TGTGCCAGTAGTAGACAGGGGGGCACAGATACGCAGTATTTT.

The chain is built from TRBV10-3 and TRBJ1-1; a possible D gene is TRBD1 (6 bases). The CDR3 is 18 residues long. The germline gives CDR1 ENHRY, CDR2 SYGVKD. The V end was cut by 0 bases, the J end by 4 bases, with 21 bases between. CDR3 nucleotides: TGTGCCATCAGTGAGTCGTTAAGGGGGGCGCACCGAGGCACTGAAGCTTTCTTT. Protein product: CAISESLRGAHRGTEAFF.

A word on this clone: Relative to the germline gene, one junction end is altered; a read error may explain this. The chain carries TRBV9 and TRBJ2-5; the D is unclear. There are 13 residues in the CDR3. The germline gives CDR1 SGDLS, CDR2 YYNGEE. The CDR3: CASSVSGQEAQYF. In DNA form, the CDR3 reads TGTGCCAGCAGCGTATCCGGGCAAGAGGCCCAGTACTTC.

V and J are TRBV6-6 and TRBJ2-1; 8 nucleotides agree with TRBD2. Looked up from germline, CDR1 is MNHNY and CDR2 is SVGAGI (reference sequence). The CDR3 consists of 13 residues. The J segment lost 6 bases and the V segment lost 6 bases, leaving 4 bases of the junction unmatched. CDR3 amino acids: CASSSGLANEQFF. CDR3 nucleotides: TGTGCCAGCAGCTCAGGACTAGCCAATGAGCAGTTCTTC.

The CDR3 here is CASSPKRSSEAFF. The CDR3 nucleotides are TGTGCCAGCAGCCCCAAGAGATCGTCTGAAGCTTTCTTT. The genes are TRBV11-2 and TRBJ1-1; D gene ambiguous. Trimming removed 5 bases at V and 6 bases at J, with 13 bases between. The CDR3 covers 13 residues. Germline V lookup: CDR1 SGHAT, CDR2 FQNNGV.

The chain combines TRBV25-1 with TRBJ2-1, with 9 bases aligning to TRBD2. The CDR3 covers 16 residues. The V gene's germline CDR1 is MGHDK and CDR2 SYGVNS. The V segment lost 2 bases and the J segment 3 bases; nucleotides outside the gene matches: 5. DNA for the CDR3: TGTGCCAGCAGTGAACCAAGCGGGGGGCTCTACAATGAGCAGTTCTTC. Residues: CASSEPSGGLYNEQFF.

The CDR3 spells CASSLWDRGSTEAFF. CDR3 sequence (DNA): TGTGCCAGCAGCTTATGGGACAGAGGTAGCACTGAAGCTTTCTTT. This rearrangement joins TRBV7-8 to TRBJ1-1; TRBD1 agrees at 7 bases. The CDR3 length is 15 residues. The germline V gene has CDR1 SGHVS and CDR2 FQNEAQ. The J segment lost 4 bases and the V segment lost 2 bases, leaving 7 bases of the junction unmatched.

The rearrangement links TRBV7-2 to TRBJ2-2; TRBD2 matches 8 bases. V trimming: 1 base; J trimming: 7 bases; junction bases outside the gene matches: 5. CDR3 length: 15 residues. Looked up from germline, CDR1 is SGHTA and CDR2 is FQGNSA. In nucleotides, the CDR3 is TGTGCCAGCAGCTTAGAGACTAGCGTCGGCGGGGAGCTGTTTTTT. The encoded protein is CASSLETSVGGELFF. Using reference TRBV7-2 and TRBJ2-2 for the parts outside the CDR3, the full variable domain is GAGVSQSPSNKVTEKGKDVELRCDPISGHTALYWYRQSLGQGLEFLIYFQGNSAPDKSGLPSDRFSAERTGGSVSTLTIQRTQQEDSAVYLCASSLETSVGGELFFGEGSRLTVL.

The rearrangement joins TRBV5-4 to TRBJ2-3, with 7 positions matching TRBD2. Losses at the gene ends were 0 bases for V and 3 bases for J; bases not matched to a gene: 4. CDR3 length equals 15 residues. CDR1 and CDR2 (germline): SGHNT, YYREEE (reference sequence). CDR3 residues: CASSLDGGGTDTQYF. The CDR3 DNA follows: TGTGCCAGCAGCTTGGATGGGGGGGGGACAGATACGCAGTATTTT.

The rearrangement joins TRBV19 to TRBJ2-2, with 7 bases fitting TRBD1. The germline CDR1 and CDR2 sequences are LNHDA and SQIVND (reference sequence). The CDR3 totals 14 residues. Germline trimming cut 4 bases from V and 3 bases from J; bases unmatched to any gene: 2. The CDR3 sequence is CASSTTGDTGELFF. The CDR3 coding sequence is TGTGCCAGTAGTACAACAGGGGACACCGGGGAGCTGTTTTTT. The full variable domain, with the rest looked up from reference TRBV19 and TRBJ2-2, is DGGITQSPKYLFRKEGQNVTLSCEQNLNHDAMYWYRQDPGQGLRLIYYSQIVNDFQKGDIAEGYSVSREKKESFPLTVTSAQKNPTAFYLCASSTTGDTGELFFGEGSRLTVL.

The V gene is TRBV11-2, the J gene TRBJ1-3, with D unresolved. Trimming stripped 4 bases from V and 0 bases from J, with 10 bases between. The length of the CDR3 is 15 residues. Germline V CDR1 and CDR2: SGHAT, FQNNGV. CDR3 in amino acids: CASSSIRVSGNTIYF. The CDR3 DNA sequence: TGTGCCAGCAGCTCCATAAGGGTCTCTGGAAACACCATATATTTT. Using reference TRBV11-2 and TRBJ1-3 for the parts outside the CDR3, the full variable domain is EAGVAQSPRYKIIEKRQSVAFWCNPISGHATLYWYQQILGQGPKLLIQFQNNGVVDDSQLPKDRFSAERLKGVDSTLKIQPAKLEDSAVYLCASSSIRVSGNTIYFGEGSWLTVV.

The J gene is TRBJ2-4, the V gene TRBV11-3; a weak D match, TRBD2 (6 bases). Deletions cut 5 bases from V and 8 bases from J, with 22 bases between. Germline V CDR1 and CDR2: SGHNT, YENEEA. The CDR3 contains 16 residues. This CDR3 reads CASSPAGAGMRDIQYF. In DNA, the CDR3 is TGTGCCAGCAGCCCAGCCGGGGCGGGGATGAGAGACATTCAGTACTTC.